This is a list of T cell receptor beta chains from one sample in a study of beta chain features in type 1 diabetes. Some clones are missing from TCRdb's copy, which holds only in-frame ones; the method was immunoSEQ multiplex PCR. The sample yields about 240,000 clones, approximately 13% seen once. The specimen was naive CD4+ T cells from blood. The receptors stem from a man aged 30 to 39 with type 1 diabetes. Each CDR3 is given with its conserved first and last residue. The D gene is left open where the match is weak. Expanded clones are given a class, and other clones once, few, many or no size at all.

v_call,j_call,clone_size,cdr3_length,d_call,cdr3_nt,cdr3_aa
TRBV28,TRBJ1-1,-,13,TRBD1,TGTGCCAGCAGCTCCCCGACAGGGAGAGGAGCTTTCTTT,CASSSPTGRGAFF
TRBV11-2,TRBJ2-1,once,13,-,TGTGCCAGCAGCTTAGACCCGGGGAATGAGCAGTTCTTC,CASSLDPGNEQFF
TRBV9,TRBJ1-5,few,15,-,TGTGCCAGCAGCCCTCAAGGGGTCAGCAATCAGCCCCAGCATTTT,CASSPQGVSNQPQHF
TRBV5-1,TRBJ2-5,few,12,-,TGCGCCAGCACCTCCTCCGGGGAGACCCAGTACTTC,CASTSSGETQYF
TRBV15,TRBJ2-7,few,13,-,TGTGCCACCAGCCCGCCAGGTCCCTACGAGCAGTACTTC,CATSPPGPYEQYF
TRBV25-1,TRBJ2-1,-,17,TRBD1,TGTGCCAGCAGTGTGCAGGGACAGGGGCGCGAGGACAATGAGCAGTTCTTC,CASSVQGQGREDNEQFF
TRBV30,TRBJ1-1,few,11,TRBD1,TGTGCCTGGGACAGGGTGGCTGAAGCTTTCTTT,CAWDRVAEAFF
TRBV5-1,TRBJ2-5,few,14,TRBD2,TGCGCCAGCCGGACTAGCGGGGGGGCAGAGACCCAGTACTTC,CASRTSGGAETQYF
TRBV7-9,TRBJ1-5,-,14,-,TGTGCCAGCAGCCCGGACAGTGGCAATCAGCCCCAGCATTTT,CASSPDSGNQPQHF
TRBV2,TRBJ2-6,few,14,-,TGTGCCAGCGGGGGGGGGCCTGGGGCCAACGTCCTGACTTTC,CASGGGPGANVLTF
TRBV10-3,TRBJ1-2,-,14,TRBD1,TGTGCCATCAGTGAGGCCGGGACAGGGGACGGCTACACCTTC,CAISEAGTGDGYTF
TRBV6-5,TRBJ1-1,-,14,-,TGTGCCACGCTCGGGCGGGGGTGGGTGGCTGAAGCTTTCTTT,CATLGRGWVAEAFF
TRBV9,TRBJ2-5,few,16,TRBD2,TGTGCCAGCAGCGTCCGACTAGCGGGGCTCCAAGAGACCCAGTACTTC,CASSVRLAGLQETQYF
TRBV4-2,TRBJ2-1,few,17,-,TGTGCCAGCAGCCAAGATCAAGCTGGGAGCTCCTACAATGAGCAGTTCTTC,CASSQDQAGSSYNEQFF
TRBV5-1,TRBJ1-1,-,15,TRBD1,TGCGCCAGCAGCACTGGGACAGGTATGAACACTGAAGCTTTCTTT,CASSTGTGMNTEAFF